This T cell receptor (beta chain) was sequenced for a study of blood T cells in healthy people across ages. Study summary: Per two T cells, template switching captured roughly one barcoded beta molecule.

This clonotype was seen a few times. The CDR3 contains 17 residues. The junction had 6 bases not matched to a gene; V was cut back by 0 bases and J by 6 bases. Looked up from germline, CDR1 is LGHNA and CDR2 is YNFKEQ. The second PCR ran about 6 to 12 cycles with a sample-barcoded 5' primer and J-beta primers. A 12-random-nucleotide template-switch adaptor tagged each cDNA molecule. TCRdb reprocessed the 5' RACE reads with MiXCR, giving one entry per CDR3 protein. The sample contains some 700,000 distinct CDR3 sequences, roughly 43% of which appear only once. The chain carries TRBV4-2 and TRBJ2-2, with 11 bases that match TRBD2. The sequencing input was blood. This clonotype was obtained from an older woman in good health. Written as DNA, the CDR3 is TGTGCCAGCAGCCAAGAGGCCCTAGCGGGAGGATCCGGGGAGCTGTTTTTT. Translated: CASSQEALAGGSGELFF.